These 14 T cell receptor beta chains were all obtained from the same sample, sequenced in a study of cytomegalovirus exposure and HLA in healthy donors. A multiplex PCR was run with 60 Vbeta primers and 13 Jbeta primers. The repertoire was sequenced with immunoSEQ multiplex PCR; TCRdb's copy has only in-frame clones and lacks some. Among fewer than 130,000 clones, approximately 80% were seen once, and the ten largest hold around 5.9%. The specimen was PBMCs. The source is a young man in good health and CMV-seropositive.

V is TRBV6-1 and J is TRBJ2-1; D is possibly TRBD2 (6 bases). The germline V gene has CDR1 MNHNS and CDR2 SASEGT. The CDR3 totals 16 residues. V was trimmed by 4 bases and J by 0 bases, leaving 13 bases between them. CDR3 protein: CASSGRGGSSYNEQFF. CDR3 coding DNA: TGTGCCAGCAGTGGGAGGGGAGGTAGCTCCTACAATGAGCAGTTCTTC.

The chain carries TRBV7-6 and TRBJ2-7; D gene ambiguous. Looked up from germline, CDR1 is SGHVS and CDR2 is FNYEAQ. V lost 2 bases and J lost 1, with 15 bases in between. The CDR3 is 16 amino acids. CDR3 sequence reads: CASSLLVSRYSYEQYF. CDR3 sequence (DNA): TGTGCCAGCAGCTTATTGGTGTCACGCTATTCCTACGAGCAGTACTTC.

This clone was found a few times. This chain uses TRBV18 with TRBJ2-3; 8 bases agree with TRBD1. CDR1 is KGHSH and CDR2 is LQKENI in the germline V gene. The V gene end was trimmed by 5 bases and the J gene end by 5 bases; junction bases not matched to a gene: 12. The CDR3 runs to 16 residues. For the CDR3, the DNA is TGTGCCAGCTCAACCGTCCGCGGAGACAGGGGAGATACGCAGTATTTT. Translation: CASSTVRGDRGDTQYF.

This rearrangement joins TRBV4-2 to TRBJ2-7, with D unresolved. Germline values: CDR1 LGHNA, CDR2 YNFKEQ. The V and J ends lost 0 bases and 1 base respectively, with 10 bases between them. The CDR3 consists of 15 residues. The CDR3 DNA reads as TGTGCCAGCAGCCAAGAATCTTACAAGTCCTACGAGCAGTACTTC. Encoded protein: CASSQESYKSYEQYF.

V and J are TRBV9 and TRBJ2-7, with 10 bases matching TRBD2. J lost 10 bases, V lost 3 bases, and 10 bases had no gene match. The germline V gene encodes CDR1 SGDLS and CDR2 YYNGEE. This CDR3 contains 14 residues. CDR3 sequence (DNA): TGTGCCAGCAGCGCCGGGACTAGCGTCCGGCCCCAGTACTTC. Residues: CASSAGTSVRPQYF.

The V call is TRBV7-2, the J call TRBJ2-3; D remains unclear. V shed 1 base and J shed 4 bases, with 6 bases lying between them. The CDR3 runs 13 residues. CDR1 is SGHTA and CDR2 is FQGNSA in the germline V gene. Written as DNA, the CDR3 is TGTGCCAGCAGCTTAGTGGCCGCAGATACGCAGTATTTT. Protein product: CASSLVAADTQYF.

This clone appeared a few times. The chain carries TRBV11-3 and TRBJ2-1; 9 nucleotides line up with TRBD2. Germline values: CDR1 SGHNT, CDR2 YENEEA. V shed 2 bases and J 7 bases; nucleotides not matched to a gene: 6. The CDR3 has 15 amino acids. CDR3 in amino acids: CASSLMAGGLNEQFF. DNA for the CDR3: TGTGCCAGCAGCTTAATGGCGGGGGGGCTTAATGAGCAGTTCTTC. Supplemented by reference TRBV11-3 and TRBJ2-1, the full variable domain reads EAGVVQSPRYKIIEKKQPVAFWCNPISGHNTLYWYLQNLGQGPELLIRYENEEAVDDSQLPKDRFSAERLKGVDSTLKIQPAELGDSAVYLCASSLMAGGLNEQFFGPGTRLTVL.

CDR3 loop: CASSRLADWSENYEQYF. The CDR3 DNA is TGTGCCAGCAGCCGACTCGCGGACTGGAGCGAAAACTACGAGCAGTACTTC. The rearrangement uses TRBV14 and TRBJ2-7; D may be TRBD2 (5 bases). V lost 4 bases and J lost 3, with 22 bases in between. CDR3 size: 17 residues. Germline V gives CDR1 SGHDN, CDR2 FVKESK.

The chain couples TRBV7-2 to TRBJ1-1; the match to TRBD1 covers 10 bases. Per the germline V gene, CDR1 is SGHTA and CDR2 is FQGNSA. The CDR3 covers 14 residues. With V trimmed by 6 bases and J by 3 bases, 4 bases remained unmatched. CDR3 in DNA: TGTGCCAGCAGGTCCGACAGGGGGCACACTGAAGCTTTCTTT. This encodes CASRSDRGHTEAFF. Complete variable domain (other parts from reference TRBV7-2 and TRBJ1-1): GAGVSQSPSNKVTEKGKDVELRCDPISGHTALYWYRQSLGQGLEFLIYFQGNSAPDKSGLPSDRFSAERTGGSVSTLTIQRTQQEDSAVYLCASRSDRGHTEAFFGQGTRLTVV.

The rearrangement joins TRBV30 to TRBJ2-3; TRBD2 matches at 12 bases. Germline lookup yields CDR1 GTSNPN and CDR2 SVGIG (reference sequence). V shed 0 bases and J 5 bases; nucleotides not matched to a gene: 12. CDR3 length: 18 amino acids. The CDR3 here is CAWSVGLAGPPSRDTQYF. The DNA of the CDR3 is TGTGCCTGGAGTGTCGGACTAGCGGGGCCCCCTTCACGAGATACGCAGTATTTT.

Of note for this clone: A read error may produce the germline difference seen at one junction end. V and J are TRBV6-1 and TRBJ2-7, with 10 bases matching TRBD2. The CDR3 runs 14 residues. In germline, CDR1 is MNHNS, CDR2 SASEGT. The CDR3 here is CASSETSGDYEQCF. CDR3 coding DNA: TGTGCCAGCAGTGAAACTAGCGGGGACTACGAGCAGTGCTTC.

Notes on this clone: No DNA is shown, since the ends of the CDR3 on it are uncertain; the CDR3 is the one TCRdb lists. The chain uses TRBV5-4 and TRBJ2-5; TRBD2, the table's D call, lacks a check against the DNA. CDR1 and CDR2 from the germline V gene are SGHNT and YYREEE (reference sequence). The CDR3 has 13 residues if both end residues are counted. The CDR3 here is CASSFGGGALQDF.

In this sample, this clone turned up a few times. CDR3 coding DNA: TGTGCCAGCAGGTATAAGTTAGGAGAGCCCCAGCATTTT. Protein sequence: CASRYKLGEPQHF. The chain uses TRBV6-5 and TRBJ1-5; D is uncertain. The CDR3 spans 13 residues. Trimming removed 6 bases at V and 8 bases at J, with 14 bases between. Germline-derived CDR1 and CDR2 are MNHEY and SVGAGI.

The chain is built from TRBV7-9 and TRBJ1-4; D remains ambiguous. V shed 4 bases and J shed 0 bases, with 18 bases lying between them. This CDR3 is built from 18 residues. Germline values: CDR1 SEHNR, CDR2 FQNEAQ (reference sequence). Written as DNA, the CDR3 is TGTGCCAGCAGCTCGACATATGGCTCAGAGACAACTAATGAAAAACTGTTTTTT. Translating gives CASSSTYGSETTNEKLFF.